This T cell receptor (beta chain) originates from a study of T cell changes during pregnancy in multiple sclerosis. Clones were read by immunoSEQ multiplex PCR, and TCRdb kept only the in-frame ones, dropping some. The data hold 60,000 or so clones, with roughly 95% observed a single time. The germline gives CDR1 SGHRS, CDR2 YFSETQ. Trimming shortened V by 1 base and J by 5 bases, and 13 bases separated the two germline ends. The CDR3 extends over 14 amino acids. The source was CD4+ T cells from peripheral blood mononuclear cells, collected before pregnancy. The V gene is TRBV5-1, the J gene TRBJ2-7; D possibly corresponds to TRBD2 (5 bases). The sequence derives from a female donor with multiple sclerosis, enrolled in a pregnancy study. The CDR3 DNA follows: TGCGCCAGCAGCTTGCGAGCTAGCCTCGACGAGCAGTACTTC. It yields the protein CASSLRASLDEQYF.